A selection of T cell receptor beta chains follows, all from one sample in a study of cytomegalovirus exposure and HLA in healthy donors. Clones were sequenced by immunoSEQ multiplex PCR, and TCRdb holds only the in-frame ones, with some missing. The repertoire holds more than 100,000 clones, with 70% to 90% as singletons. The sequenced sample consisted of PBMCs. These receptor sequences come from a man aged 35-49 years in good health and CMV-seronegative. Each CDR3 is given with its conserved first and last residue. The D gene is left open where the match is weak. Part of the rows lack a size; the others show once, few, many or a class for expanded clones.

CDR3nt,CDR3aa,abundance,v_gene,d_gene,j_gene
TGTGCCAGTCTCCCGAGACAGGGCTACAATGAGCAGTTCTTC,CASLPRQGYNEQFF,.,TRBV19,TRBD1,TRBJ2-1
TGTGCAAGTCGACCCGGACTAGCGGGAGCCCACTCCTACGAGCAGTACTTC,CASRPGLAGAHSYEQYF,.,TRBV12-2,.,TRBJ2-7
TGTGCCTGGAGTGTACTCGCGGGAGGAATGGCTGAGCAGTTCTTC,CAWSVLAGGMAEQFF,.,TRBV30,TRBD2,TRBJ2-1
TGTGCCAGCAGCTCGACAGGGAGTGGGGAGCTGTTTTTT,CASSSTGSGELFF,.,TRBV7-6,TRBD1,TRBJ2-2
TGTGCCAGCAGTTTATCCCGGGACTACGAGCAGTACTTC,CASSLSRDYEQYF,few,TRBV28,.,TRBJ2-7
TGTGCCAGCAGTGAACAGGTAGCGGTACGCGAGCAGTACTTC,CASSEQVAVREQYF,.,TRBV6-1,.,TRBJ2-7
TGTGCCAGCAGTAACAGGGGGCGGGAAGGTGAAAAACTGTTTTTT,CASSNRGREGEKLFF,.,TRBV2,TRBD1,TRBJ1-4
TGTGCCAGCTCACCGGCCGGGGATGAAAAACTGTTTTTT,CASSPAGDEKLFF,few,TRBV18,.,TRBJ1-4
TGTGCCAGCAGCTTAGAACAGTTCACCGGGGAGCTGTTTTTT,CASSLEQFTGELFF,.,TRBV7-6,.,TRBJ2-2
TGTGCCAGCAGTCCCAAAAGGAGGGAAAGCAATCAGCCCCAGCATTTT,CASSPKRRESNQPQHF,.,TRBV27,.,TRBJ1-5
TGCGCCAGCAGCTTGAATGTCGGGACAGATACGCAGTATTTT,CASSLNVGTDTQYF,.,TRBV5-1,.,TRBJ2-3
TGTGCCAGCAGCTTAGACAGGGTCGAGCAGTTCTTC,CASSLDRVEQFF,.,TRBV7-2,.,TRBJ2-1
TGTGCCAGCAGCTTGGTAGGGACTAGCGAATCCTACGAGCAGTACTTC,CASSLVGTSESYEQYF,.,TRBV5-4,TRBD2,TRBJ2-7
TGTGCCGGCATAGCGGGAAGGGAGACCCAGTACTTC,CAGIAGRETQYF,.,TRBV21-1,.,TRBJ2-5
TGTGCCAGCAGCAGTCCCTCGGGTACGCAGTATTTT,CASSSPSGTQYF,.,TRBV5-6,.,TRBJ2-3
TGTGCCACCAGGGGGGGGACCGGGGAGCTGTTTTTT,CATRGGTGELFF,.,TRBV10-3,.,TRBJ2-2
TGTGCCAGCAGCCCCAGGGGGCGGGAGACCCAGTACTTC,CASSPRGRETQYF,.,TRBV14,TRBD1,TRBJ2-5
TGCGCCAGCAGCCAAGAGGGACTAGCGGGGGTAGATACGCAGTATTTT,CASSQEGLAGVDTQYF,.,TRBV4-1,TRBD2,TRBJ2-3
TGCGCCAGCAGCCCCCTGACGGGCTACGAGCAGTACTTC,CASSPLTGYEQYF,.,TRBV5-1,.,TRBJ2-7
TGTGCCAGCAGCCCGGGGACAGTGGGCCAAGAGACCCAGTACTTC,CASSPGTVGQETQYF,.,TRBV7-3,TRBD1,TRBJ2-5
TGTGCCATCAGCCGTCGAGCGGGGGGGCAAACAGATACGCAGTATTTT,CAISRRAGGQTDTQYF,.,TRBV10-3,TRBD2,TRBJ2-3
TGTGCCAGCAGCCCGTACAGGGGTCCCACAGATACGCAGTATTTT,CASSPYRGPTDTQYF,.,TRBV7-2,TRBD1,TRBJ2-3
TGTGCCAGTAGTACGACTAGCGGGACGACCTACGAGCAGTACTTC,CASSTTSGTTYEQYF,.,TRBV19,TRBD2,TRBJ2-7